This TCR beta chain appears in the sequencing data of a study of T cells in women clearing cervical HPV infection. Data came from immunoSEQ multiplex PCR; TCRdb stores just in-frame clones and leaves some out. The listing records roughly 30,000 clones. MY09/MY11 PCR detected cervical HPV DNA; dot-blot assigned genotypes. Remarks on this clone: The target antigen is unknown. Read sequence stops 3 residues before the CDR3 end, and the germline J gene provides the missing end.

Germline loops: CDR1 SGHDN, CDR2 FVKESK. CDR3 length equals 13 residues. Overall study results and limits: TRBV6-7 relative abundance averaged about 0.11% in cases and under 0.2% in controls. CIN3+ cases had significantly higher TCR richness than controls; evenness did not differ. Richness plus V gene abundances separated cases from controls with AUC over 0.8.

Source material: blood buffy coat. The TCR sequence derives from a woman aged 18-70 years with a cervical HPV16 infection that either progressed to CIN3+ or cleared (not recorded which). The chain has TRBV14 and TRBJ1-2; D uncertain. CDR3 loop: CASSQTTDRGYTF. CDR3 DNA (partial): TGTGCCAGCAGCCAGACAACAGATCGCGGC.